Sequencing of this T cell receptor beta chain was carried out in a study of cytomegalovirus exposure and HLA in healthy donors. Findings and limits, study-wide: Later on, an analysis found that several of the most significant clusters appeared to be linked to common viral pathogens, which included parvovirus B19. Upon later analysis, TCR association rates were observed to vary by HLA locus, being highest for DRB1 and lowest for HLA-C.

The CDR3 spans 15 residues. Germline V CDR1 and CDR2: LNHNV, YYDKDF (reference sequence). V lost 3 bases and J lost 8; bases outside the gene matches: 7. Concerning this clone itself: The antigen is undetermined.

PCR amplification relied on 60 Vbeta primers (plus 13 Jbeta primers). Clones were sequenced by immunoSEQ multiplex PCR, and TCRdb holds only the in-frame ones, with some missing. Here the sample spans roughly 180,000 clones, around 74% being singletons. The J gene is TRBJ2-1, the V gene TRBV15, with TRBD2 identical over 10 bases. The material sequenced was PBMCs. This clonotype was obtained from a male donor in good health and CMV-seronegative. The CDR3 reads CATSSPSGRRYEQFF. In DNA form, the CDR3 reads TGTGCCACCAGCAGCCCTAGCGGGAGAAGATATGAGCAGTTCTTC.